This T cell receptor (beta chain) was retrieved from a study of cytomegalovirus exposure and HLA in healthy donors (dated by TCRdb to about 2017). Looking at the study overall: According to a later analysis, one platform produced both the roughly 120 validation repertoires and the approximately 660 repertoires of the first cohort. The study aimed to test whether signatures of past pathogen exposure could be identified by cataloging public T cell receptors. Besides the first cohort of approximately 710 subjects, a separate validation cohort made up of about 120 different subjects was used. The study combined high-throughput TCR immunosequencing, statistical association of individual TCRs with disease status, and machine learning to predict cytomegalovirus infection status. Broader findings and caveats from the paper: The validation cohort had no HLA typing available for a later analysis, so co-occurrence within that cohort was assessed over all 120 or so repertoires. Three of the identified cytomegalovirus-associated TCR beta chains were confirmed in vitro to be specific for cytomegalovirus antigens. Of the cluster scores, 85% to 95% were above 0 in a later analysis, which found that TCRs clustered in the first cohort also tended to co-occur in the 90 to 150 validation repertoires. Most TCR sequences were observed very rarely across donors, whereas some public TCRs were present in many individuals. It was suggested by the authors that the approach could potentially be generalized to other disease states and immunological phenotypes. The study gave a list of 150 to 200 TCR beta chains associated with cytomegalovirus. Cytomegalovirus status was reported to be diagnosed by the classifier with high specificity and sensitivity in both the original and validation cohorts.

This clone was detected a few times. Its binding antigen is unknown. No per-base quality is available; no much larger clone lies one base away. Spanning cysteine to phenylalanine, the CDR3 consists of 15 amino acids. Only the CDR3 DNA stays, 45 bases, in frame from base 1. CDR1 and CDR2, looked up from the germline V gene (reference sequence), are WNHNN and SYGVQD. Trimming costs V 0 bases and J 2 bases, and their ends lie 7 bases apart. Donors formed part of the validation cohort, which comprised some 120 subjects and was distinct from the first cohort of under 850 subjects. The library was built by means of the immunoSEQ multiplex PCR assay. In the paper's pipeline: A statistical classification framework was built for diagnosing cytomegalovirus status from the catalog of TCR beta chain sequences. This immuneACCESS table, as held by TCRdb, lists in-frame sequences with V and J called but not all clones. Of the missing ones, under half trace to an unresolved V gene in checked studies; the others have no known cause. V, J and clone size reflect that table, while D and trimming were determined from the DNA. The sample table lists some 50,000 clones, nearly 95% of them with a count of one. Together, the top ten hold around 7.8% of the sample.

Specimen: PBMCs. The V and J segments used are TRBV10-1 and TRBJ2-2; the D gene remains uncertain. This TCR was recovered from a woman under 30 in good health and CMV-seropositive. The CDR3 is CASSESGENTGELFF. The sequence in DNA is TGCGCCAGCAGTGAGTCAGGAGAAAACACCGGGGAGCTGTTTTTT.